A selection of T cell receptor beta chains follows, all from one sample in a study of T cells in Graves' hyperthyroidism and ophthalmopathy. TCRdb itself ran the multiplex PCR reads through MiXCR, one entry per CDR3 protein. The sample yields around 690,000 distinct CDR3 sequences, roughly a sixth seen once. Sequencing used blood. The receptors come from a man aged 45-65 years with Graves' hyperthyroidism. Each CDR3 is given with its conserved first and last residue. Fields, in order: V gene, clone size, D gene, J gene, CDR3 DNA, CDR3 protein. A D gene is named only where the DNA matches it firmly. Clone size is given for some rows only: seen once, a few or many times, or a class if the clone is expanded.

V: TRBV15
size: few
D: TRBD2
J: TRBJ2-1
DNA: TGTGCCACCAGGAGGGAGGGCCCCAGTGAGCAGTTCTTC
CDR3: CATRREGPSEQFF

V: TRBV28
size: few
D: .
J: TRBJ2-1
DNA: TGTGCCACCGTCGGGAGCGCGAATAATGAGCAGTTCTTC
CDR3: CATVGSANNEQFF

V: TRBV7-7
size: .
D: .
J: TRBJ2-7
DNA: TGTGCTAGCAGCTTAGAGCCACCCCCTTCCTACGAGCAGTACTTC
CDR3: CASSLEPPPSYEQYF

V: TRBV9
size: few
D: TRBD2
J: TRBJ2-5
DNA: TGTGCCAGCAGCTCCACCGGGACTAGCGGGCCCCAAGAGACCCAGTACTTC
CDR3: CASSSTGTSGPQETQYF

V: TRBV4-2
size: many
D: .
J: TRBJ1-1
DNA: TGTGCCAGCACTCCCGGATCTACTTCCAAGTACACTGAAGCTTTCTTT
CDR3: CASTPGSTSKYTEAFF

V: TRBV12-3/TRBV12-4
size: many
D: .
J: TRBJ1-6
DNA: TGTGCCAGCAGTTTATGGGGTGGATCACCCCTCCACTTT
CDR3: CASSLWGGSPLHF

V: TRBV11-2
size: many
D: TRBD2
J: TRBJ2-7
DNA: TGTGCCAGCAGTCGCGTTATGGGGAGGGCCGAGCAGTACTTC
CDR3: CASSRVMGRAEQYF

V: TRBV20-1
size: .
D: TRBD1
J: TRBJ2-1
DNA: TGCAGTGCTAGAGAAGAACCGGGACAGGGGGCGCGGTTTGAGCAGTTCTTC
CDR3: CSAREEPGQGARFEQFF

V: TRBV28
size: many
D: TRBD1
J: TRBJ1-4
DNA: TGTGCCAGCCTCTCAGGGACAGTTCCTGCAACTAATGAAAAACTGTTTTTT
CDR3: CASLSGTVPATNEKLFF

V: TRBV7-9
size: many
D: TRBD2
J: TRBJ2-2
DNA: TGTGCCAGCAGCTTAGGGACTAGCGGGAGCACCGGGGAGCTGTTTTTT
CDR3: CASSLGTSGSTGELFF

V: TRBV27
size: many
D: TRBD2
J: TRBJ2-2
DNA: TGTGCCAGCAGGGTTCTTACGGGAGGGCTCACCGGGGAGCTGTTTTTT
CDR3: CASRVLTGGLTGELFF

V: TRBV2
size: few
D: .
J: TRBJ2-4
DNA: TGTGCCAGCAGTGAGGGTGGGGGAATAGCCAAAAACATTCAGTACTTC
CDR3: CASSEGGGIAKNIQYF

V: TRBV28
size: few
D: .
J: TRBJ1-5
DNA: TGTGCCAGCAGTCCAGTAATGAGTAGTCAGCCCCAGCATTTT
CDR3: CASSPVMSSQPQHF

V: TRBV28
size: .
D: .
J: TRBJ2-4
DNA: TGTGCCAGCAGTCCACGACAGGGAGGAAACATTCAGTACTTC
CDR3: CASSPRQGGNIQYF

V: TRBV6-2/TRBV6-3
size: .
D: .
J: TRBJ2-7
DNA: TGTGCCAGCAGTTACGCGCAGAGCTACGAGCAGTACTTC
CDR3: CASSYAQSYEQYF

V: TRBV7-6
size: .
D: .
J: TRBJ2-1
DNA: TGTGCCAGCAGCTTACAACTAGTCGCGAATGAGCAGTTCTTC
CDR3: CASSLQLVANEQFF

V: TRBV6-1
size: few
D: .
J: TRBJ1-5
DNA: TGTGCCAGCAGTACAGACAGCTTGGGCAATCAGCCCCAGCATTTT
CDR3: CASSTDSLGNQPQHF

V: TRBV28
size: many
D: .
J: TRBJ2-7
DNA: TGTGCCAGCAGGAGGGGCGGGAACTCCTACGAGCAGTACTTC
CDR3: CASRRGGNSYEQYF

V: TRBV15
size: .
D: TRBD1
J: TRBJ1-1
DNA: TGTGCCACGAAGAAGGACAGGGTGAACACTGAAGCTTTCTTT
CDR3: CATKKDRVNTEAFF

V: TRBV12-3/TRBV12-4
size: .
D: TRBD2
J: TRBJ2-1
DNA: TGTGCCAGCAGTTTCAGCGGGAGGATCTGGAATGAGCAGTTCTTC
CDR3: CASSFSGRIWNEQFF

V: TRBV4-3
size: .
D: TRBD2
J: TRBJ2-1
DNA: TGCGCCAGCAGCCAAGATCATGTCGGGACTAGCTACTACAATGAGCAGTTCTTC
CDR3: CASSQDHVGTSYYNEQFF

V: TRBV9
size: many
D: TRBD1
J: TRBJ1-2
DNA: TGTGCCAGCAGCGTAGATTCTTTCCGGGACAGCAAAGGCTACACCTTC
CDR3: CASSVDSFRDSKGYTF

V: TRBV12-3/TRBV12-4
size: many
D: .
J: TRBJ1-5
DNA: TGTGCCAGCAGTTTAGCACGGGGCAGCAATCAGCCCCAGCATTTT
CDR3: CASSLARGSNQPQHF

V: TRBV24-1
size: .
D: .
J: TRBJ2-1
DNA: TGTGCCACCAGTGATTTAGAGGGCGATGAGCAGTTCTTC
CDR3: CATSDLEGDEQFF

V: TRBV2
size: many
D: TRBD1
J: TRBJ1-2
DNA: TGTGCCAGCAGTGTAGGGACAGTCTATGGCTACACCTTC
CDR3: CASSVGTVYGYTF

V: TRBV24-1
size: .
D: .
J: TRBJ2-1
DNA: TGTGCCACCAGTGATTTGGGACCCCGGGGTGAGCAGTTCTTC
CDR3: CATSDLGPRGEQFF

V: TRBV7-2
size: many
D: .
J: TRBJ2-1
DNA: TGTGCCAGCAGCTTATTCATGAGGGGTGAGCAGTTCTTC
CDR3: CASSLFMRGEQFF

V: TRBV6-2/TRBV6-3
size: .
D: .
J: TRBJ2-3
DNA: TGTGCCAGCAGTTCCGGGAACACGCAGTATTTT
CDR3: CASSSGNTQYF

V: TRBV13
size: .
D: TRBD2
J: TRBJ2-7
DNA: TGTGCCAGCAGCTCCAATGGCGGGAGGGCCTCCGAGCAGTACTTC
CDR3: CASSSNGGRASEQYF

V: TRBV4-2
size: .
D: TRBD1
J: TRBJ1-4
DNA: TGTGCCAGCAGCCAAGAGGGACAGGGAGATGAAAAACTGTTTTTT
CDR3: CASSQEGQGDEKLFF

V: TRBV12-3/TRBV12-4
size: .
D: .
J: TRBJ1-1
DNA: TGTGCCAGCAGTTCGGGATCGCCTATGGCTGCTTTCTTT
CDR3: CASSSGSPMAAFF

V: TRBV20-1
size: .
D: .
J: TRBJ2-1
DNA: TGCAGTGCTGGCGAGGCTTCCTACAATGAGCAGTTCTTC
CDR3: CSAGEASYNEQFF

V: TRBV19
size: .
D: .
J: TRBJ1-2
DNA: TGTGCCAGTAGTATTGTGCATCGAAACTATGGCTACACCTTC
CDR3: CASSIVHRNYGYTF